Each of the 17 T cell receptor beta chains below was sequenced from the same sample in a study of cytotoxic CD8 clonotypes in ibrutinib-treated CLL. The table came from immunoSEQ multiplex PCR; TCRdb's copy has only in-frame clones and leaves some out. Here the sample spans fewer than 13,000 clones, 79% being singletons. This specimen consisted of PBMCs, obtained at disease progression, from a patient treated with ibrutinib. These TCRs come from a human donor with chronic lymphocytic leukemia.

The chain joins TRBV30 to TRBJ1-5, with a weak D call TRBD1 (5 bases). This CDR3 region has 14 residues. Germline CDR1 reads GTSNPN; CDR2 reads SVGIG (reference sequence). V was shortened by 2 bases and J by 9 bases, with 17 bases between the two germline ends. Written as DNA, the CDR3 is TGTGCCTGGAGTACACACAAGGGGAGATGGCCCCAGCATTTT. Translated: CAWSTHKGRWPQHF.

This clone showed up just once. The chain combines TRBV6-1 with TRBJ1-2; tentatively, D is TRBD1 (5 bases). Germline CDR1 and CDR2: MNHNS and SASEGT. V was clipped by 3 bases and J by 8 bases, with 13 bases between them. CDR3 length equals 13 residues. The CDR3 nucleotides read TGTGCCAGCAGTGACTCTATAAGGGGAGGCTACACCTTC. This sequence encodes CASSDSIRGGYTF.

The chain has TRBV10-3 and TRBJ2-7; D is tentatively TRBD1 or TRBD2 (6 bases each). Germline V gene data show CDR1 as ENHRY and CDR2 as SYGVKD. This CDR3 spans 13 amino acids. V shed 3 bases and J shed 8 bases, with 14 bases lying between them. This chain's CDR3 is CAISDEGGRKQYF. CDR3 coding DNA: TGTGCCATCAGTGACGAAGGGGGGAGGAAGCAGTACTTC.

This chain uses TRBV18 with TRBJ1-4; D is ambiguous. The CDR3 runs 15 residues. V shed 1 base and J shed 7 bases, with 13 bases lying between them. Germline V gene data show CDR1 as KGHSH and CDR2 as LQKENI. The CDR3 bases are TGTGCCAGCTCACCACTTACGGGAGCGAGTGAAAAACTGTTTTTT. As protein: CASSPLTGASEKLFF. Full variable domain (remainder filled in from reference TRBV18 and TRBJ1-4): NAGVMQNPRHLVRRRGQEARLRCSPMKGHSHVYWYRQLPEEGLKFMVYLQKENIIDESGMPKERFSAEFPKEGPSILRIQQVVRGDSAAYFCASSPLTGASEKLFFGSGTQLSVL.

V and J are TRBV28 and TRBJ2-1, with 10 bases lining up with TRBD2. There are 15 residues in the CDR3. V dropped 7 bases and J dropped 9; count of bases not matched to a gene: 12. CDR1 and CDR2 (germline): MDHEN, SYDVKM. The CDR3 sequence: CASNKELAGLGEQFF. In nucleotides, the CDR3 is TGTGCCAGCAATAAGGAACTAGCGGGACTGGGTGAGCAGTTCTTC.

The chain links TRBV5-4 to TRBJ2-7, with TRBD1 matching over 7 bases. The CDR3 is 15 residues long. The germline gives CDR1 SGHNT, CDR2 YYREEE (reference sequence). Germline trimming cut 0 bases from V and 0 bases from J; bases unmatched to any gene: 3. As DNA, the CDR3 is TGTGCCAGCAGCTTGGAGGGACAGAGCTCCTACGAGCAGTACTTC. As protein: CASSLEGQSSYEQYF. The full variable domain, with the rest looked up from reference TRBV5-4 and TRBJ2-7, is ETGVTQSPTHLIKTRGQQVTLRCSSQSGHNTVSWYQQALGQGPQFIFQYYREEENGRGNFPPRFSGLQFPNYSSELNVNALELDDSALYLCASSLEGQSSYEQYFGPGTRLTVT.

The rearrangement joins TRBV9 to TRBJ2-2, with 8 bases lining up with TRBD2. This CDR3 region has 15 residues. Unmatched junction bases numbered 3, after V lost 0 bases and J lost 5 bases. CDR1 and CDR2 from the germline V gene are SGDLS and YYNGEE. CDR3 nucleotide sequence: TGTGCCAGCAGCGTAGTAGCGGGGAGAACCGGGGAGCTGTTTTTT. It yields the protein CASSVVAGRTGELFF.

This chain uses TRBV9 with TRBJ2-1, with D possibly being TRBD2 (5 bases). Germline CDR1 and CDR2: SGDLS and YYNGEE. Between the trimmed V and J ends, which lost 2 bases and 9 bases, there was a span of 18 bases. There are 15 residues in the CDR3. CDR3 amino acids: CASSVRAITSGEQFF. CDR3 bases: TGTGCCAGCAGCGTCCGGGCCATCACAAGCGGTGAGCAGTTCTTC.

This clone came up once. One junction end disagrees with the germline gene, perhaps due to a read error. V and J are TRBV2 and TRBJ2-2; weak D call: TRBD1 (6 bases). Germline V gives CDR1 SNHLY, CDR2 FYNNEI. The CDR3 totals 17 residues. This CDR3 is CASSEDQGMQEHRGAVF. CDR3 coding DNA: TGTGCCAGCAGTGAAGACCAGGGGATGCAGGAACACCGGGGAGCTGTTTTT.

The chain has TRBV19 and TRBJ1-5, with a weak D call TRBD1 (6 bases). The germline CDR1 and CDR2 sequences are LNHDA and SQIVND (reference sequence). CDR3 size: 15 residues. V was trimmed by 5 bases and J by 2 bases, leaving 13 bases between them. DNA of the CDR3: TGTGCCAGTAGTTTTCGGGGGGCGGGCAATCAGCCCCAGCATTTT. Translated, it gives CASSFRGAGNQPQHF.

This clone was observed once. The chain carries TRBV11-3 and TRBJ2-7; possible D gene TRBD1, 6 bases. Germline V gene lookup returns CDR1 SGHNT and CDR2 YENEEA. Trimming stripped 5 bases from V and 3 bases from J, with 17 bases between. CDR3 size: 15 residues. CDR3 coding DNA: TGTGCCAGCAGCATCATATGGACAGTAATCTACGAGCAGTACTTC. It codes for CASSIIWTVIYEQYF. Filled out from reference TRBV11-3 and TRBJ2-7, the complete variable domain reads EAGVVQSPRYKIIEKKQPVAFWCNPISGHNTLYWYLQNLGQGPELLIRYENEEAVDDSQLPKDRFSAERLKGVDSTLKIQPAELGDSAVYLCASSIIWTVIYEQYFGPGTRLTVT.

This clone was seen a handful of times. This chain uses TRBV21-1 with TRBJ1-4. TRBV21-1 is reported as a pseudogene. The CDR3 runs to 20 residues. The CDR3 spells CASSRIRTWGAQATNEKLFF. CDR3 nucleotides: TGTGCCAGCAGCCGCATCCGGACCTGGGGGGCCCAGGCAACTAATGAAAAACTGTTTTTT.

V and J are TRBV19 and TRBJ1-6, with TRBD1 identical over 7 bases. Losses at the gene ends were 7 bases for V and 7 bases for J; bases not matched to a gene: 10. CDR3 length: 15 amino acids. Germline assignment: CDR1 LNHDA and CDR2 SQIVND (reference sequence). CDR3 loop: CASMGGGGRNSPLHF. DNA for the CDR3: TGTGCCAGTATGGGGGGAGGGGGCCGGAATTCACCCCTCCACTTT.

This chain joins TRBV7-2 and TRBJ2-7; tentatively, D is TRBD1 (6 bases). Looked up from germline, CDR1 is SGHTA and CDR2 is FQGNSA. The CDR3 consists of 15 residues. V lost 5 bases and J lost 3, with 17 bases in between. CDR3: CASSIIWTVIYEQYF. Here the CDR3 DNA reads TGTGCCAGCAGCATCATATGGACAGTAATCTACGAGCAGTACTTC.

V is TRBV5-1 and J is TRBJ2-1, with D uncertain. The CDR3 covers 15 residues. Germline CDR1 SGHRS, CDR2 YFSETQ. V shed 9 bases and J shed 2 bases, with 18 bases lying between them. In DNA form, the CDR3 reads TGCGCCACTCAAAAGGAAGGGTTGGCCTACAATGAGCAGTTCTTC. It specifies CATQKEGLAYNEQFF.

The J gene is TRBJ1-6, the V gene TRBV27; 10 bases align to TRBD1. This CDR3 comprises 14 residues. V trimming: 8 bases; J trimming: 9 bases; junction bases outside the gene matches: 7. Germline values: CDR1 MNHEY, CDR2 SMNVEV (reference sequence). The CDR3 region is CASGTGTGVSPLHF. The CDR3 DNA sequence: TGTGCCAGCGGTACCGGGACAGGGGTTTCACCCCTCCACTTT.

About this clone: It is likely a read error: a sequence one base away is far more abundant. The chain uses TRBV7-3 and TRBJ2-5; no definite D call. The J call could be wrong; TRBJ2-7 is a better fit for the DNA end. The CDR3 has 13 residues. Germline CDR1 and CDR2: SGHTA and FQGTGA. CDR3 sequence: CASSVAGIYEQYF. CDR3 in DNA: TGTGCCAGCAGCGTGGCAGGAATCTACGAGCAGTACTTC.